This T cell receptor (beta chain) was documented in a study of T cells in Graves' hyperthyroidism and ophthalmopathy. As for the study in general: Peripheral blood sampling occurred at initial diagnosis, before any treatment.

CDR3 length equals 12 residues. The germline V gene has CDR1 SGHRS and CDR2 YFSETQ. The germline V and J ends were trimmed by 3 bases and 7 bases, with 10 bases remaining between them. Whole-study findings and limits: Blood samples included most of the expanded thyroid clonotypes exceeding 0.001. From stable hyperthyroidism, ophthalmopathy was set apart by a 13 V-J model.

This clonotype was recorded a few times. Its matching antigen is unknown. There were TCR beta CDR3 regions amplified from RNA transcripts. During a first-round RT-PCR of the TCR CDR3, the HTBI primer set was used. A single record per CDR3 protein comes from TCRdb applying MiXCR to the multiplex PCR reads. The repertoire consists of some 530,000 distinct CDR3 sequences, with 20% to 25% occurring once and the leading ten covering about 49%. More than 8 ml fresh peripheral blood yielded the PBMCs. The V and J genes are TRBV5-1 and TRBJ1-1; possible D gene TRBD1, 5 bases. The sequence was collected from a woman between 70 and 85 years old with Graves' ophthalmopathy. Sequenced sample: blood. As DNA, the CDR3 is TGCGCCAGCAGCTATGGGGGAATTGAAGCTTTCTTT. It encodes CASSYGGIEAFF.